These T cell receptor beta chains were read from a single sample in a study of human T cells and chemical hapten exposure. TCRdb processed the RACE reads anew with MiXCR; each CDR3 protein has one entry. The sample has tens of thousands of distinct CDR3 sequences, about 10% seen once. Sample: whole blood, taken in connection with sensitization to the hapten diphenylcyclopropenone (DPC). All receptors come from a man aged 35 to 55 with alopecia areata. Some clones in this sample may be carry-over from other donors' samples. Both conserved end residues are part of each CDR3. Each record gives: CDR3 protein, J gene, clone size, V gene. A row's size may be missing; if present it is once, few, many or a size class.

CDR3 protein: CASSDDSPVGNTIYF
J gene: TRBJ1-3
clone size: few
V gene: TRBV6-4

CDR3 protein: CASSQVAAEAFF
J gene: TRBJ1-1
clone size: many
V gene: TRBV3-1

CDR3 protein: CAWSRVRPSGTYNEQFF
J gene: TRBJ2-1
clone size: few
V gene: TRBV30

CDR3 protein: CASSLGAQGRDEQYF
J gene: TRBJ2-7
clone size: few
V gene: TRBV7-2

CDR3 protein: CSVQIFDGHSNQPQHF
J gene: TRBJ1-5
clone size: many
V gene: TRBV29-1

CDR3 protein: CASNRGRHSNQPQHF
J gene: TRBJ1-5
clone size: NA
V gene: TRBV19

CDR3 protein: CASWGVATYNPEGANVLTF
J gene: TRBJ2-6
clone size: few
V gene: TRBV12-3/TRBV12-4

CDR3 protein: CASSPPLSVTGELFF
J gene: TRBJ2-2
clone size: few
V gene: TRBV3-1

CDR3 protein: CASSPRTEFYNEQFF
J gene: TRBJ2-1
clone size: few
V gene: TRBV7-3

CDR3 protein: CASSLAGNTIYF
J gene: TRBJ1-3
clone size: many
V gene: TRBV7-2

CDR3 protein: CASSLLVTANYGYTF
J gene: TRBJ1-2
clone size: few
V gene: TRBV5-4

CDR3 protein: CASPSRQNEKLFF
J gene: TRBJ1-4
clone size: NA
V gene: TRBV12-5

CDR3 protein: CSARGATGQETQYF
J gene: TRBJ2-5
clone size: NA
V gene: TRBV20-1

CDR3 protein: CASSQLMTGRNTGELFF
J gene: TRBJ2-2
clone size: few
V gene: TRBV4-2

CDR3 protein: CASSGLAVSYNEQFF
J gene: TRBJ2-1
clone size: NA
V gene: TRBV9

CDR3 protein: CASSPQVGAQETQYF
J gene: TRBJ2-5
clone size: few
V gene: TRBV18

CDR3 protein: CASRDRAISTDTQYF
J gene: TRBJ2-3
clone size: NA
V gene: TRBV7-2

CDR3 protein: CAWSGVIGGETQYF
J gene: TRBJ2-5
clone size: few
V gene: TRBV30

CDR3 protein: CASSLAGPGEQYF
J gene: TRBJ2-7
clone size: NA
V gene: TRBV7-7

CDR3 protein: CSVGEGRVSYEQYF
J gene: TRBJ2-7
clone size: few
V gene: TRBV29-1

CDR3 protein: CAIRGRRSYEQYF
J gene: TRBJ2-7
clone size: NA
V gene: TRBV28

CDR3 protein: CATSDRVPKAQYF
J gene: TRBJ2-3
clone size: few
V gene: TRBV24-1